The TCR beta chain described here comes from a study of T cell responses to AZD1222 COVID-19 vaccine. Overall study findings and caveats: Among those given AZD1222, only five or six were seropositive at baseline. There were mostly white British donors and more females than males, and clonal diversity was possibly underestimated. Unmutated variant regions are reportedly targeted by nearly half of spike-specific TCRs.

There are 12 residues in the CDR3. V shed 7 bases, J shed 2 bases, and the junction held 5 bases outside the gene matches. Germline CDR1 reads SQVTM; CDR2 reads ANQGSEA. Data came from immunoSEQ multiplex PCR; TCRdb stores just in-frame clones and leaves some out. The repertoire holds more than 20,000 clones, with 87% as singletons. On this clone itself: Its cognate antigen is unknown.

Investigators merged groups given second doses at roughly 4 or roughly 12 weeks. The TCR originated in an adult who received the AZD1222 COVID-19 vaccine. The rearrangement joins TRBV29-1 to TRBJ2-7, with TRBD1 matching 7 bases. The sample was peripheral blood, taken 28 days after the second AZD1222 dose. CDR3: CSGTGTAYEQYF. The CDR3 bases are TGCAGCGGGACCGGGACAGCCTACGAGCAGTACTTC.